This record covers a single TCR beta chain. By share, this clonotype ranks as large (0.1 to 1%). Its cognate antigen has yet to be identified. Base qualities are not at hand, and no much larger clone is one base apart. The method behind the library was multiplex PCR. The run used an Ion Torrent PGM. For the roughly 20-patient analysis, adaptor-ligated barcode primers were used to amplify TRBV12-4/TRBJ1-2 clonotypes. The Ion Personal Genome Machine system was used to sequence TRBV12-4/TRBJ1-2 amplicons from the approximately 22-patient cohort. Turning to the authors' computational methods: Sequencing data were pooled across the five patients for each of nine subset-tissue groups and compared by unsupervised clustering of TCR gene usage. The Morisita-Horn index was used to calculate repertoire similarity, with shared sequences weighted according to their contribution to each repertoire. The public reads were reprocessed in TCRdb via fastp at Q25 and MiXCR, keeping in-frame beta chains. Every entry covers one CDR3 protein and lists the most common genes and DNA from its rows. Clone size and V and J calls follow TCRdb, not the original study. This sample has roughly 400 distinct CDR3 sequences in its table, and around 33% of those were observed once. The top ten constitute 50% of the sample.

Deletion took 2 bases off V and 0 bases off J, with a span of 7 bases between the germline ends. From its cysteine to its phenylalanine, the CDR3 spans 14 amino acids. The DNA shown is the 42-base CDR3, in frame from base 1. This specimen belongs to a study (dated by TCRdb to between 2015 and 2017). The study in broad terms: The study set out to test whether tumor-infiltrating Tregs in breast cancer get recruited from blood Tregs or are instead converted in situ from other CD4+ T cell subsets. Paper-wide results and their limitations: In terms of TCR gene usage, tumor memory CD4+ T cells clustered together with blood and lymph node memory CD4+ cells, as well as with lymph node naive CD4+ cells. The validation in the larger cohort was limited to a single TCR beta V-J rearrangement instead of whole repertoires. Among about 23 patients, about 13% of tumor Treg TRBV12-4/TRBJ1-2 sequences were shared with naive CD4+ cells, versus under 2.3% with blood Tregs or memory cells. The greatest overlap of tumor-infiltrating Treg TCR alpha and beta sequences was observed with tumor naive CD4+ T cells, followed by blood naive CD4+ T cells.

Cells that were CD4+CD25+CD127-/low were the ones isolated as Tregs. A larger group of fewer than 30 breast cancer patients was studied by sequencing a single TRBV12-4/TRBJ1-2 rearrangement in tumor Tregs and blood Treg, naive and memory CD4+ cells. Tumor tissue and lymph nodes obtained from ipsilateral axillary dissection were perfused with PBS, minced and then digested with collagenase I and hyaluronidase. A purity exceeding 90% was confirmed by FACS for the sorted cell populations. Material for sequencing was tumor-infiltrating Tregs sorted from the breast tumor. The receptor was derived from a female donor with breast cancer. This chain is built from TRBV12-3 or TRBV12-4 and TRBJ1-2; the D gene is not confidently resolved. The CDR3 protein: CASSLHSPNYGYTF. The nucleotides read TGTGCCAGCAGTTTACACAGCCCTAACTATGGCTACACCTTC.